Shown below are 14 T cell receptor beta chains from a single sample sequenced in a study of shared clonotypes between healthy human individuals. The table came from immunoSEQ multiplex PCR; TCRdb's copy has only in-frame clones and leaves some out. The data hold 450,000 to 500,000 clones, with roughly 85% observed a single time. The sequenced sample was PBMCs. These TCRs come from a woman in her forties in good health. Some clones in this sample may be carry-over from other donors' samples.

The J gene is TRBJ2-2, the V gene TRBV18, with a tentative D call TRBD1 (6 bases). CDR1 is KGHSH, CDR2 LQKENI, per germline. CDR3 length equals 13 residues. Trimming removed 10 bases from V and 1 base from J, with 10 bases in between. In DNA, the CDR3 is TGTGCCACCCAGGGGCTGAACACCGGGGAGCTGTTTTTT. The encoded protein is CATQGLNTGELFF.

V usage is TRBV19 and J usage is TRBJ2-7; D might be TRBD1 or TRBD2, each matching 5 bases. V gave up 1 base and J gave up 7 bases, with 11 bases separating them. Germline assignment: CDR1 LNHDA and CDR2 SQIVND (reference sequence). The CDR3 is 13 amino acids. CDR3 coding DNA: TGTGCCAGTAGTATAGGGGGACCCGGGGAGCAGTACTTC. This encodes CASSIGGPGEQYF. The whole variable domain, filled in from reference TRBV19 and TRBJ2-7, reads DGGITQSPKYLFRKEGQNVTLSCEQNLNHDAMYWYRQDPGQGLRLIYYSQIVNDFQKGDIAEGYSVSREKKESFPLTVTSAQKNPTAFYLCASSIGGPGEQYFGPGTRLTVT.

The V gene is TRBV19, the J gene TRBJ2-2; maybe TRBD1 (5 bases). There are 14 residues in the CDR3. Looked up from germline, CDR1 is LNHDA and CDR2 is SQIVND (reference sequence). The V and J ends lost 5 bases and 7 bases respectively, with 14 bases between them. The DNA of the CDR3 is TGTGCCAGTAGTCCCGGACATTCCGGCGGGGAGCTGTTTTTT. This sequence encodes CASSPGHSGGELFF.

V and J are TRBV6-6 and TRBJ2-1; D uncertain. CDR1 and CDR2 from the germline V gene are MNHNY and SVGAGI (reference sequence). The V gene lost 5 bases and the J gene lost 5 bases, with 4 bases spanning the gap. This CDR3 has 11 residues. CDR3 protein: CASSGHNEQFF. For the CDR3, the DNA is TGTGCCAGCAGTGGGCACAATGAGCAGTTCTTC.

This clone was seen many times. The V call is TRBV2, the J call TRBJ1-3; a possible D gene is TRBD1 (5 bases). Trimming took off 2 bases at V and 0 bases at J, with 8 bases between the two ends. CDR1 SNHLY and CDR2 FYNNEI come from the germline V gene. The CDR3 consists of 15 residues. The CDR3 is CASSEWGSSGNTIYF. The CDR3 nucleotides read TGTGCCAGCAGTGAATGGGGCAGCTCTGGAAACACCATATATTTT.

CDR3 protein: CASSARDSSYEQYF. DNA for the CDR3: TGTGCCAGCAGCGCCCGGGACAGCTCTTACGAGCAGTACTTC. The chain links TRBV5-4 to TRBJ2-5; 7 positions match TRBD1. The closer fit of TRBJ2-7 to the DNA end suggests the J call may be wrong. The CDR3 sequence is 14 residues long. The V gene's germline CDR1 is SGHNT and CDR2 YYREEE (reference sequence).

The table lists this clone with a few counts. The chain links TRBV5-1 to TRBJ2-7, with D perhaps matching TRBD2 (7 bases). This CDR3 contains 12 residues. Germline V lookup: CDR1 SGHRS, CDR2 YFSETQ. Trimming took off 1 base at V and 11 bases at J, with 13 bases between the two ends. CDR3 in amino acids: CASSLREGVKYF. In DNA, the CDR3 is TGCGCCAGCAGCTTGAGGGAGGGGGTGAAGTACTTC.

This chain uses TRBV30 with TRBJ1-4; TRBD1 might be the D (5 bases). This CDR3 contains 13 residues. CDR1 and CDR2 (germline): GTSNPN, SVGIG (reference sequence). Trimming took 2 bases from V and 7 from J, leaving 11 bases between them. The CDR3 DNA sequence: TGTGCCTGGAGTTGGGGGGGGTTTGAAAAACTGTTTTTT. It translates to CAWSWGGFEKLFF.

The chain links TRBV18 to TRBJ2-7; D remains unclear. Trimming removed 0 bases from V and 0 bases from J, with 3 bases in between. Germline values: CDR1 KGHSH, CDR2 LQKENI. The CDR3 covers 13 residues. CDR3 nucleotides: TGTGCCAGCTCACCACCCGGCTCCTACGAGCAGTACTTC. It codes for CASSPPGSYEQYF.

The chain recombines TRBV5-1 with TRBJ1-2; D possibly corresponds to TRBD1 (5 bases). The V gene lost 4 bases and the J gene lost 4 bases, with 17 bases spanning the gap. The CDR3 consists of 15 residues. CDR1 is SGHRS and CDR2 is YFSETQ in the germline V gene. The chain's CDR3 is CASSLPDDDSYGYTF. CDR3 DNA sequence: TGCGCCAGCAGCCTCCCTGATGATGACAGCTATGGCTACACCTTC.

The J gene is TRBJ2-5, the V gene TRBV5-4; perhaps TRBD1 as D (6 bases). The CDR3 covers 14 residues. The germline gives CDR1 SGHNT, CDR2 YYREEE (reference sequence). V dropped 4 bases and J dropped 2 bases, with 12 bases sitting between them. The CDR3 nucleotides are TGTGCCAGCAGCCCCGACAGGTTTCAAGAGACCCAGTACTTC. This sequence encodes CASSPDRFQETQYF.

CDR3 sequence: CASSSGYSGGEETQYF. Written as DNA, the CDR3 is TGCGCCAGCAGCTCGGGCTATTCAGGGGGCGAGGAGACCCAGTACTTC. This chain uses TRBV5-1 with TRBJ2-5, with TRBD1 matching 8 bases. Trimming took 3 bases from V and 5 from J; bases not matched to a gene: 12. The CDR3 sequence is 16 residues long. Germline lookup yields CDR1 SGHRS and CDR2 YFSETQ.

A remark on this clone: Compared with germline, one end of the junction differs, possibly owing to a read error. The rearrangement uses TRBV7-8 and TRBJ2-7; 8 nucleotides match TRBD2. The CDR3 spans 13 residues. From germline, CDR1 is SGHVS and CDR2 FQNEAQ. The CDR3 DNA follows: TGTGCCAGCAGCTTAGCCGGGAGGGAAACAGTCCAGTTC. Protein: CASSLAGRETVQF.

J is TRBJ1-2 and V is TRBV5-1; 7 nucleotides agree with TRBD1. The CDR3 is made up of 18 amino acids. The V and J ends lost 0 bases and 2 bases, in that order; junction bases with no gene match: 13. CDR1 and CDR2 from the germline V gene are SGHRS and YFSETQ. In DNA form, the CDR3 reads TGCGCCAGCAGCTTGGCCCTCTGGGACAGCCAATTCAACTATGGCTACACCTTC. Its protein product is CASSLALWDSQFNYGYTF. The variable domain in full, completed from reference TRBV5-1 and TRBJ1-2, reads KAGVTQTPRYLIKTRGQQVTLSCSPISGHRSVSWYQQTPGQGLQFLFEYFSETQRNKGNFPGRFSGRQFSNSRSEMNVSTLELGDSALYLCASSLALWDSQFNYGYTFGSGTRLTVV.